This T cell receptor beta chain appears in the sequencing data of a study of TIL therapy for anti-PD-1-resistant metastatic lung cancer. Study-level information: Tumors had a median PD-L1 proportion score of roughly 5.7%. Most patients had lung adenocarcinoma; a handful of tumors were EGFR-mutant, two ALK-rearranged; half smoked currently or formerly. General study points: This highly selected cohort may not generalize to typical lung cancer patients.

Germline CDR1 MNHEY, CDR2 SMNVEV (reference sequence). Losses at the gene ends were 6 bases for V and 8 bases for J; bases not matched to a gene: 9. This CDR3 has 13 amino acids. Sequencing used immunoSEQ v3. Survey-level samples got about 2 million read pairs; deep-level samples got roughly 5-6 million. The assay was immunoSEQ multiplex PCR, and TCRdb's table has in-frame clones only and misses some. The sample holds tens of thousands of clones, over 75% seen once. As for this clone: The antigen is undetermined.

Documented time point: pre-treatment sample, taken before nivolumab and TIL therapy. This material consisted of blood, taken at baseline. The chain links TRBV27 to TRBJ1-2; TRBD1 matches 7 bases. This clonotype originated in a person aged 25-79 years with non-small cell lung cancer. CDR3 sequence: CASRLTGEGGYTF. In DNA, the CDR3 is TGTGCCAGCAGATTAACAGGGGAGGGAGGCTACACCTTC.